The 3 T cell receptor beta chains given below trace back to one sample, sequenced in a study of cytomegalovirus exposure and HLA in healthy donors. PCR used 60 Vbeta primers and 13 Jbeta primers. The repertoire was sequenced with immunoSEQ multiplex PCR; TCRdb's copy has only in-frame clones and lacks some. The table lists approximately 290,000 clones, roughly 80% of them singletons. The material sequenced was PBMCs. The origin of the receptors is a girl aged 2-10 years in good health and CMV-seronegative.

V is TRBV28 and J is TRBJ1-5; the D is unclear. The V gene's germline CDR1 is MDHEN and CDR2 SYDVKM. This CDR3 comprises 16 residues. Trimming pared 1 base from V and 5 bases from J, leaving 15 bases between. Here the CDR3 reads CASSLYYGVKDQPQHF. The CDR3 DNA is TGTGCCAGCAGTTTATATTACGGGGTGAAAGATCAGCCCCAGCATTTT. The whole variable domain, filled in from reference TRBV28 and TRBJ1-5, reads DVKVTQSSRYLVKRTGEKVFLECVQDMDHENMFWYRQDPGLGLRLIYFSYDVKMKEKGDIPEGYSVSREKKERFSLILESASTNQTSMYLCASSLYYGVKDQPQHFGDGTRLSIL.

This clone was seen more than once but under ten times. The genes are TRBV7-8 and TRBJ2-2; D remains ambiguous. CDR1 SGHVS and CDR2 FQNEAQ come from the germline V gene. The CDR3 contains 14 residues. Trimming cost V 5 bases and J 7 bases, with 14 bases left between them. The CDR3 region has the DNA TGTGCCAGCAGCCCCAAAACTCTCCTCGGGGAGCTGTTTTTT. Its protein is CASSPKTLLGELFF.

The genes are TRBV28 and TRBJ2-1, with 8 positions matching TRBD1. V shed 2 bases, J shed 15 bases, and the junction held 3 bases outside the gene matches. The CDR3 is 11 residues long. The germline V gene encodes CDR1 MDHEN and CDR2 SYDVKM. The CDR3 loop is CASSLGQGPFF. The CDR3 DNA is TGTGCCAGCAGTTTAGGACAGGGACCGTTCTTC.